This TCR beta chain was sequenced for a study of tumor T cells in aggressive B-cell lymphoma. Produced via immunoSEQ multiplex PCR; TCRdb's table is partial and in-frame only. The table lists 5,500 to 7,000 clones, 70% to 80% of them singletons. The CDR3 extends over 15 amino acids. J was trimmed by 5 bases and V by 7 bases; bases with no gene match: 9. CDR1 is SEHNR and CDR2 is FQNEAQ in the germline V gene (reference sequence). This TCR came from an adult with diffuse large B cell lymphoma. Sequencing was carried out using tumor tissue. V is TRBV7-9 and J is TRBJ2-5, with 11 nucleotides matching TRBD2. The CDR3: CASIGLAGLGETQYF. CDR3 nucleotide sequence: TGTGCCAGCATCGGACTAGCGGGCCTTGGGGAGACCCAGTACTTC.